The 19 T cell receptor beta chains below come from one sample, sequenced in a study of blood T cell repertoires in COVID-19 (dated by TCRdb to between 2020 and 2021). Receptors were amplified or captured by the immunoSEQ multiplex PCR assay. TCRdb carries this immuneACCESS record with in-frame sequences only. Its versions omit some clonotypes, under half of them owing to an unresolved V gene in the studies checked, with the rest unexplained. Within this sample are about 200,000 clones, with approximately 84% of them counted one time only. 6.9% of the sample rests with the top ten. Sequenced input: peripheral blood. Receptors originate from a human donor with acute or convalescent COVID-19. The donor label of this sample is uncertain.

The gene calls are TRBV6-5 and TRBJ2-2; D is possibly TRBD1 (6 bases). The CDR3 has 15 residues. V lost 6 bases and J 1 base, leaving 12 bases between the germline ends. Germline V gene sequence: CDR1 MNHEY, CDR2 SVGAGI. CDR3 sequence (DNA): TGTGCCAGCAGCAGATACAGGGAGAACACCGGGGAGCTGTTTTTT. As protein: CASSRYRENTGELFF.

The rearrangement uses TRBV7-8 and TRBJ2-1, with TRBD2 identical over 10 bases. Unmatched junction bases numbered 1, after V lost 1 base and J lost 4 bases. This CDR3 spans 15 amino acids. Germline CDR1 reads SGHVS; CDR2 reads FQNEAQ. DNA of the CDR3: TGTGCCAGCAGCTTAGGGACTAGCGGTTACAATGAGCAGTTCTTC. This gives the protein CASSLGTSGYNEQFF. The full variable domain, in which reference TRBV7-8 and TRBJ2-1 provide the parts outside the CDR3, is GAGVSQSPRYKVAKRGQDVALRCDPISGHVSLFWYQQALGQGPEFLTYFQNEAQLDKSGLPSDRFFAERPEGSVSTLKIQRTQQEDSAVYLCASSLGTSGYNEQFFGPGTRLTVL.

This clone was recorded only once. V and J are TRBV14 and TRBJ2-3; 8 positions agree with TRBD2. The germline gives CDR1 SGHDN, CDR2 FVKESK. This CDR3 region has 14 residues. V shed 11 bases and J 2 bases; nucleotides not matched to a gene: 9. The DNA of the CDR3 is TGTGCCTCGGCACTAGCGGATTTCACAGATACGCAGTATTTT. As protein: CASALADFTDTQYF.

The V call is TRBV18, the J call TRBJ1-2; D unresolved. Trimming took 1 base from V and 5 from J, leaving 17 bases between them. The CDR3 sequence is 16 residues long. CDR1 and CDR2 from the germline V gene are KGHSH and LQKENI. The CDR3 sequence: CASSPRGANSGYGYTF. The CDR3 DNA is TGTGCCAGCTCACCACGCGGCGCGAATTCTGGTTATGGCTACACCTTC. Based on the CDR3 plus reference TRBV18 and TRBJ1-2, the full variable domain is NAGVMQNPRHLVRRRGQEARLRCSPMKGHSHVYWYRQLPEEGLKFMVYLQKENIIDESGMPKERFSAEFPKEGPSILRIQQVVRGDSAAYFCASSPRGANSGYGYTFGSGTRLTVV.

The genes are TRBV28 and TRBJ1-2; 11 nucleotides agree with TRBD1. The CDR3 is 16 residues long. Germline V CDR1 and CDR2: MDHEN, SYDVKM. With 6 bases clipped from V and 4 bases from J, the junction kept 10 bases outside the gene matches. In DNA form, the CDR3 reads TGTGCCAGCAGGCCCGGGACAGGGGGTCTCGGCTATGGCTACACCTTC. Translation gives CASRPGTGGLGYGYTF.

This clone occurred a few times. The CDR3 loop reads CASSLLVRRPNTGELFF. As DNA, the CDR3 is TGTGCCAGCAGCTTACTCGTGAGGCGACCGAACACCGGGGAGCTGTTTTTT. This sequence joins TRBV7-9 and TRBJ2-2, with D hard to call. V lost 2 bases and J 0 bases, leaving 13 bases between the germline ends. This CDR3 spans 17 amino acids. Germline assignment: CDR1 SEHNR and CDR2 FQNEAQ (reference sequence). Looking up the rest from reference TRBV7-9 and TRBJ2-2 gives the full variable domain: DTGVSQNPRHKITKRGQNVTFRCDPISEHNRLYWYRQTLGQGPEFLTYFQNEAQLEKSRLLSDRFSAERPKGSFSTLEIQRTEQGDSAMYLCASSLLVRRPNTGELFFGEGSRLTVL.

The chain carries TRBV12-3 or TRBV12-4 and TRBJ1-1; 7 bases agree with TRBD1. This CDR3 region has 13 residues. V dropped 3 bases and J dropped 8; count of bases not matched to a gene: 6. Here the CDR3 reads CASSFRGTLEAFF. CDR3 nucleotides: TGTGCCAGCAGTTTCAGGGGGACACTGGAAGCTTTCTTT.

The chain links TRBV24-1 to TRBJ1-2, with 8 positions matching TRBD1. Germline assignment: CDR1 KGHDR and CDR2 SFDVKD. The CDR3 extends over 14 amino acids. The trim removed 3 bases at V and 6 bases at J, leaving 5 bases unmatched. CDR3 protein: CATSDRQGLDGYTF. Written as DNA, the CDR3 is TGTGCCACCAGTGATCGACAGGGGTTGGATGGCTACACCTTC.

This clone was detected only a few times. The V call is TRBV6-5, the J call TRBJ1-2; TRBD1 agrees at 9 bases. V was clipped by 8 bases and J by 4 bases; unmatched bases: 8. Germline CDR1 is MNHEY and CDR2 is SVGAGI. The CDR3 is 14 residues long. The CDR3 bases are TGTGCCAGCCGTCCGGGACAGGGTTTCTATGGCTACACCTTC. Amino acid sequence: CASRPGQGFYGYTF.

This clone came up a few times. This chain joins TRBV18 and TRBJ2-2; 9 bases match TRBD1. CDR3 length: 16 amino acids. Trimming took 6 bases from V and 8 from J; bases not matched to a gene: 13. Germline V CDR1 and CDR2: KGHSH, LQKENI. The CDR3 is CASSSVTGQGPGELFF. The CDR3 coding sequence is TGTGCCAGCTCCAGCGTTACGGGACAGGGCCCAGGGGAGCTGTTTTTT.

The rearrangement links TRBV19 to TRBJ2-3; 12 bases match TRBD2. Germline assignment: CDR1 LNHDA and CDR2 SQIVND (reference sequence). V shed 5 bases and J 2 bases; nucleotides not matched to a gene: 5. The CDR3 extends over 16 amino acids. Here the CDR3 DNA reads TGTGCCAGTAGTCTTCTAGCGGGAGGGATCACAGATACGCAGTATTTT. Translating gives CASSLLAGGITDTQYF.

The V and J genes are TRBV7-2 and TRBJ1-1, with D tentatively TRBD1 (6 bases). V gave up 1 base and J gave up 5 bases, with 11 bases separating them. The germline CDR1 and CDR2 sequences are SGHTA and FQGNSA. The CDR3 consists of 14 residues. As DNA, the CDR3 is TGTGCCAGCAGCTTAGTGCAGGGGACGACTGAAGCTTTCTTT. Translation: CASSLVQGTTEAFF.

The chain carries TRBV10-3 and TRBJ1-1; the match to TRBD1 covers 8 bases. Germline CDR1 is ENHRY and CDR2 is SYGVKD. The V and J ends lost 3 bases and 5 bases, in that order; junction bases with no gene match: 11. The length of the CDR3 is 16 residues. The CDR3 is CAISDFRGLGGTEAFF. The CDR3, as DNA: TGTGCCATCAGTGATTTCAGGGGGCTCGGGGGGACTGAAGCTTTCTTT.

This rearrangement joins TRBV5-1 to TRBJ1-2; D not resolved. The ends were cut back, 3 bases at V and 8 bases at J, with 17 bases in the middle. The CDR3 length is 14 residues. Germline V gene lookup returns CDR1 SGHRS and CDR2 YFSETQ. CDR3 amino acids: CASSSGGMTSGYTF. The CDR3 DNA reads as TGCGCCAGCAGCTCTGGAGGGATGACTAGCGGCTACACCTTC.

The CDR3 reads CASIEGAGGELFF. The CDR3 nucleotides read TGTGCCAGCATTGAGGGAGCGGGCGGGGAGCTGTTTTTT. The rearrangement uses TRBV2 and TRBJ2-2, with D tentatively TRBD2 (6 bases). The CDR3 is 13 residues long. V was pared by 7 bases and J by 7 bases, with 13 bases between. Germline-derived CDR1 and CDR2 are SNHLY and FYNNEI.

This chain connects TRBV30 to TRBJ2-2, with TRBD2 matching over 10 bases. This CDR3 comprises 15 residues. Per germline, CDR1 GTSNPN and CDR2 SVGIG (reference sequence). V trimming: 4 bases; J trimming: 6 bases; junction bases outside the gene matches: 8. The CDR3 protein is CAWNGLAGVSGELFF. CDR3 DNA: TGTGCCTGGAATGGGCTAGCGGGAGTATCCGGGGAGCTGTTTTTT.

CDR3 coding DNA: TGCGCCAGCAGCTTGGCGGCAGGGGGTCTCACCGGGGAGCTGTTTTTT. It is translated as CASSLAAGGLTGELFF. This chain uses TRBV5-1 with TRBJ2-2; 7 bases line up with TRBD1. J gave up 4 bases and V 0 bases, and 6 bases lay outside the gene matches. Germline lookup yields CDR1 SGHRS and CDR2 YFSETQ. The CDR3 totals 16 residues. The full variable domain, its missing parts supplied by reference TRBV5-1 and TRBJ2-2, is KAGVTQTPRYLIKTRGQQVTLSCSPISGHRSVSWYQQTPGQGLQFLFEYFSETQRNKGNFPGRFSGRQFSNSRSEMNVSTLELGDSALYLCASSLAAGGLTGELFFGEGSRLTVL.

The V call is TRBV29-1, the J call TRBJ2-5; D gene unclear. Trimming removed 2 bases from V and 5 bases from J, with 3 bases in between. Germline V CDR1 and CDR2: SQVTM, ANQGSEA. The CDR3 loop spans 10 amino acids. The CDR3: CSVERETQYF. In DNA, the CDR3 is TGCAGCGTTGAACGGGAGACCCAGTACTTC. Complete variable domain (other parts from reference TRBV29-1 and TRBJ2-5): SAVISQKPSRDICQRGTSLTIQCQVDSQVTMMFWYRQQPGQSLTLIATANQGSEATYESGFVIDKFPISRPNLTFSTLTVSNMSPEDSSIYLCSVERETQYFGPGTRLLVL.

This clone came up a few times. The genes are TRBV19 and TRBJ2-1, with a weak D call TRBD2 (6 bases). Germline lookup yields CDR1 LNHDA and CDR2 SQIVND (reference sequence). The CDR3 has 17 residues. Trimming removed 4 bases from V and 0 bases from J, with 16 bases in between. CDR3 region: CASSTGAGFASYNEQFF. The CDR3 DNA sequence: TGTGCCAGTAGTACCGGAGCGGGTTTCGCCTCCTACAATGAGCAGTTCTTC.